Described below is a single T cell receptor beta chain sequence and its context. Its antigen is not identified. Next came a second PCR, run for about 6 to 12 cycles, which used a sample-barcoded 5' primer along with a J-beta primer mix. The template-switch adaptor was a 5' adaptor with 12 random nucleotides. It tagged each cDNA molecule. TCRdb recomputed calls from the 5' RACE reads with MiXCR, one row per CDR3 protein. The sample consists of 650,000 to 800,000 distinct CDR3 sequences, around 43% of them appearing once. The extraction recovered at least 5 micrograms of total RNA per sample. The data were obtained in a study of blood T cells in healthy people across ages. The CDR3 has 15 residues. From germline, CDR1 is MDHEN and CDR2 SYDVKM. The V end lost 5 bases, the J end lost 6 bases, and 17 bases lay between the germline ends. The study's findings and limits: For the donors, CMV status was unknown and possibly confounded expanded clonotype changes.

This TCR was sampled from a man aged 60 to 75 in good health. This chain joins TRBV28 and TRBJ1-5; perhaps TRBD1 as D (6 bases). Sequencing was carried out using blood. CDR3 residues: CASSKRGAWSQPQHF. CDR3 nucleotide sequence: TGTGCCAGCAGTAAGCGGGGGGCTTGGAGTCAGCCCCAGCATTTT.